A single sample is the source of the 8 T cell receptor beta chains below, sequenced in a study of cytomegalovirus exposure and HLA in healthy donors. 60 Vbeta and 13 Jbeta primers were used in PCR. Data came from immunoSEQ multiplex PCR; TCRdb stores just in-frame clones and leaves some out. This table holds over 200,000 clones, roughly 91% found once. The source material was PBMCs. The receptor set was obtained from a young woman in good health and CMV-seronegative.

CDR3 sequence: CASSSSGDSYEQYF. The CDR3 coding sequence is TGTGCCAGCAGCTCCTCGGGGGACTCCTACGAGCAGTACTTC. J is TRBJ2-7 and V is TRBV7-3, with TRBD2 as a possible D gene (6 bases). Per germline, CDR1 SGHTA and CDR2 FQGTGA. The CDR3 covers 14 residues. The V gene lost 4 bases and the J gene lost 0 bases, with 10 bases spanning the gap. Looking up the rest from reference TRBV7-3 and TRBJ2-7 gives the full variable domain: GAGVSQTPSNKVTEKGKYVELRCDPISGHTALYWYRQSLGQGPEFLIYFQGTGAADDSGLPNDRFFAVRPEGSVSTLKIQRTERGDSAVYLCASSSSGDSYEQYFGPGTRLTVT.

The V call is TRBV27, the J call TRBJ1-6; D not certain. Trimming took 3 bases from V and 6 from J, leaving 12 bases between them. The CDR3 length is 15 residues. Per germline, CDR1 MNHEY and CDR2 SMNVEV (reference sequence). In nucleotides, the CDR3 is TGTGCCAGCAGTTTCGGGGAACGGGCTAATTCACCCCTCCACTTT. It is translated as CASSFGERANSPLHF.

The rearrangement joins TRBV18 to TRBJ1-2, with TRBD1 identical over 7 bases. After removal of 2 bases from V and 4 bases from J, the junction contained 10 bases not matched to a gene. The CDR3 sequence is 16 residues long. The germline V gene encodes CDR1 KGHSH and CDR2 LQKENI. The CDR3 loop is CASSPGTRTGTYGYTF. Here the CDR3 DNA reads TGTGCCAGCTCACCAGGTACCAGGACAGGAACCTATGGCTACACCTTC. Full variable domain (outside the CDR3, taken from reference TRBV18 and TRBJ1-2): NAGVMQNPRHLVRRRGQEARLRCSPMKGHSHVYWYRQLPEEGLKFMVYLQKENIIDESGMPKERFSAEFPKEGPSILRIQQVVRGDSAAYFCASSPGTRTGTYGYTFGSGTRLTVV.

V gene TRBV7-2 combines with J gene TRBJ1-5; D gene unclear. The CDR3 is 13 amino acids. The V gene lost 1 base and the J gene lost 10 bases, with 11 bases spanning the gap. Germline V gene data show CDR1 as SGHTA and CDR2 as FQGNSA. The CDR3, as DNA: TGTGCCAGCAGCTTAGAAGGATTGGGCCCCCAGCATTTT. As protein: CASSLEGLGPQHF.

This chain joins TRBV7-8 and TRBJ2-2, with D maybe TRBD2 (5 bases). V lost 8 bases and J lost 6, with 16 bases in between. The length of the CDR3 is 14 residues. Per the germline V gene, CDR1 is SGHVS and CDR2 is FQNEAQ. This chain's CDR3 is CASSRRGIAGELFF. The CDR3 nucleotides are TGTGCCAGCTCACGCCGGGGTATAGCCGGGGAGCTGTTTTTT.

The J gene is TRBJ2-1, the V gene TRBV6-5, with 8 bases matching TRBD1. Germline assignment: CDR1 MNHEY and CDR2 SVGAGI. After removal of 4 bases from V and 5 bases from J, the junction contained 7 bases not matched to a gene. The CDR3 contains 15 residues. CDR3 nucleotide sequence: TGTGCCAGCAGTTTTACCGGGACAGGAGACAATGAGCAGTTCTTC. The encoded protein is CASSFTGTGDNEQFF.

The V gene is TRBV5-1, the J gene TRBJ2-5, with 7 positions matching TRBD2. The tail of the sequence fits TRBJ2-7 better, so the J call may be wrong. The CDR3 is 15 residues long. Germline-derived CDR1 and CDR2 are SGHRS and YFSETQ. The CDR3 sequence is CASSLWWEGNYEQYF. CDR3 coding DNA: TGCGCCAGCAGCTTGTGGTGGGAGGGAAACTACGAGCAGTACTTC.

V is TRBV6-6 and J is TRBJ1-5, with TRBD1 identical over 9 bases. The CDR3 length is 13 residues. Germline trimming cut 6 bases from V and 6 bases from J; bases unmatched to any gene: 3. Germline V gives CDR1 MNHNY, CDR2 SVGAGI (reference sequence). The CDR3 loop reads CASRSDRGQPQHF. In nucleotides, the CDR3 is TGTGCCAGCAGATCGGACAGGGGTCAGCCCCAGCATTTT.